Following are 25 T cell receptor beta chains from one sample sequenced in a study of T-cell reconstitution after alpha-beta-depleted transplantation in children. The library targeted TCRbeta and was prepared with unique molecular identifiers. TCRdb redid the calling of the PCR reads with MiXCR, one entry per CDR3 protein. The profile shows 600,000 to 700,000 distinct CDR3 sequences, roughly 14% of them singletons. The source was PBMCs, collected before TCRalphabeta/CD19-depleted stem cell transplant. The receptors originated from a girl between 2 and 10 years old with congenital amegakaryocytic thrombocytopenia, due to receive a stem cell transplant.

This clonotype was detected only a few times. The gene calls are TRBV7-3 and TRBJ2-5, with 7 bases aligning to TRBD2. This CDR3 comprises 17 residues. Germline-derived CDR1 and CDR2 are SGHTA and FQGTGA. Germline trimming cut 1 base from V and 2 bases from J; bases unmatched to any gene: 10. DNA of the CDR3: TGTGCCAGCAGCTTAAGCCCACGGGGTAGCGGGCAAGAGACCCAGTACTTC. Translated, it gives CASSLSPRGSGQETQYF.

This clonotype was detected many times. The chain joins TRBV6-1 to TRBJ2-3, with 14 bases aligning to TRBD2. Trimming at V came to 3 bases and at J to 0 bases, leaving 2 bases not matched to a gene. Germline assignment: CDR1 MNHNS and CDR2 SASEGT. The CDR3 loop spans 17 amino acids. As DNA, the CDR3 is TGTGCCAGCAGTGAGACTAGCGGGAGGGTTAGCACAGATACGCAGTATTTT. Translated: CASSETSGRVSTDTQYF.

The sample holds many counts of this clonotype. The chain carries TRBV10-2 and TRBJ1-6; D gene unclear. Germline lookup yields CDR1 WSHSY and CDR2 SAAADI. V was shortened by 0 bases and J by 0 bases, with 3 bases between the two germline ends. This CDR3 has 15 amino acids. The CDR3, as DNA: TGCGCCAGCAGTGAGTCTAGCTCCTATAATTCACCCCTCCACTTT. This sequence encodes CASSESSSYNSPLHF.

There are many counts of this clonotype. The gene calls are TRBV7-9 and TRBJ2-1, with TRBD2 identical over 10 bases. V shed 5 bases, J shed 7 bases, and the junction held 11 bases outside the gene matches. Looked up from germline, CDR1 is SEHNR and CDR2 is FQNEAQ (reference sequence). This CDR3 contains 16 residues. The CDR3 DNA reads as TGTGCCAGCAGCGCCTGGACTAGCGGCCCAGGGAATGAGCAGTTCTTC. As protein: CASSAWTSGPGNEQFF.

This chain links TRBV4-1 with TRBJ2-1; 7 nucleotides match TRBD2. This CDR3 contains 16 residues. Trimming cost V 4 bases and J 5 bases; bases outside gene matches: 11. Germline V gene lookup returns CDR1 MGHRA and CDR2 YSYEKL. The CDR3 nucleotides are TGCGCCAGCAGCCGGTCCCCGGGAGGCGGAGACAATGAGCAGTTCTTC. Its translation is CASSRSPGGGDNEQFF.

The chain joins TRBV7-9 to TRBJ2-3; 8 positions match TRBD2. Germline lookup yields CDR1 SEHNR and CDR2 FQNEAQ (reference sequence). There are 15 residues in the CDR3. J gave up 6 bases and V 6 bases, and 11 bases lay outside the gene matches. Here the CDR3 reads CASRSTSDTPDTQYF. The DNA for the CDR3 is TGTGCCAGCAGGTCGACTAGCGATACCCCCGATACGCAGTATTTT.

The rearrangement uses TRBV12-3 or TRBV12-4 and TRBJ2-7; D might be TRBD1 (6 bases). The germline V and J ends were trimmed by 3 bases and 5 bases, with 14 bases remaining between them. This CDR3 has 14 residues. The CDR3 loop reads CASSFEQGLDEQYF. The CDR3 DNA is TGTGCCAGCAGTTTCGAACAGGGTCTCGACGAGCAGTACTTC.

This clonotype was observed a handful of times. The gene calls are TRBV20-1 and TRBJ2-5; possible D gene TRBD2, 6 bases. Germline CDR1 and CDR2: DFQATT and SNEGSKA (reference sequence). The CDR3 contains 15 residues. Trimming stripped 3 bases from V and 1 base from J, with 15 bases between. CDR3 amino acids: CSARLREGGQETQYF. CDR3 bases: TGCAGTGCTAGGCTAAGAGAGGGAGGCCAAGAGACCCAGTACTTC.

This clonotype was counted a few times. This chain connects TRBV12-3 or TRBV12-4 to TRBJ1-6; D is possibly TRBD1 (5 bases). Trimming left V 3 bases short and J 8 bases short, with 17 bases between. The CDR3 length is 16 residues. As DNA, the CDR3 is TGTGCCAGCAGTTTCCCCTCTTCGCAGGGATATTCACCCCTCCACTTT. This encodes CASSFPSSQGYSPLHF.

This clonotype was counted ten times or more. The chain is built from TRBV12-3 or TRBV12-4 and TRBJ2-3; D call uncertain. The CDR3 covers 11 residues. Between the trimmed V and J ends, which lost 6 bases and 6 bases, there was a span of 7 bases. The CDR3 nucleotides read TGTGCCAGCAGGCTCAGGGATACGCAGTATTTT. Protein: CASRLRDTQYF.

A few counts support this clonotype. The chain couples TRBV5-6 to TRBJ2-3, with 10 bases fitting TRBD2. The J segment lost 0 bases and the V segment lost 5 bases, leaving 3 bases of the junction unmatched. The CDR3 totals 15 residues. Germline CDR1 is SGHDT and CDR2 is YYEEEE. CDR3 DNA sequence: TGTGCCAGCAGGAAGCGGGAGGGTAGCACAGATACGCAGTATTTT. Translated, it gives CASRKREGSTDTQYF.

At least ten counts were recorded for this clonotype. The chain links TRBV20-1 to TRBJ2-3; D is possibly TRBD2 (5 bases). Germline loops: CDR1 DFQATT, CDR2 SNEGSKA (reference sequence). V dropped 6 bases and J dropped 2 bases, with 18 bases sitting between them. This CDR3 is built from 15 residues. The CDR3 nucleotides read TGCAGTGCAGAACTCGGGATGACTTACACAGATACGCAGTATTTT. The encoded protein is CSAELGMTYTDTQYF.

The table lists this clonotype with a few counts. DNA for the CDR3: TGCGCCAGCAGCCCACAGAGGGGACTAGCGGGAGCTAGCTATGAGCAGTTCTTC. Translated, it gives CASSPQRGLAGASYEQFF. The rearrangement links TRBV5-1 to TRBJ2-1; 14 positions agree with TRBD2. Unmatched junction bases numbered 14, after V lost 4 bases and J lost 8 bases. The CDR3 extends over 18 amino acids. CDR1 is SGHRS, CDR2 YFSETQ, per germline.

This clonotype was seen only a few times. This chain links TRBV3-1 with TRBJ2-1, with D perhaps TRBD1 (5 bases). This CDR3 has 16 residues. The germline gives CDR1 LGHDT, CDR2 YNNKEL (reference sequence). The V gene lost 1 base and the J gene lost 6 bases, with 16 bases spanning the gap. In nucleotides, the CDR3 is TGTGCCAGCAGCCAAGGGACATGGAATCCGGTCAATGAGCAGTTCTTC. Residues: CASSQGTWNPVNEQFF.

This clonotype was observed at least ten times. This chain uses TRBV5-1 with TRBJ2-6; D is ambiguous. The CDR3 runs 17 residues. The ends were cut back, 4 bases at V and 0 bases at J, with 14 bases in the middle. Germline CDR1 and CDR2: SGHRS and YFSETQ. In nucleotides, the CDR3 is TGCGCCAGCAGCGACACCAATTTTGACTCTGGGGCCAACGTCCTGACTTTC. Its protein product is CASSDTNFDSGANVLTF.

This clonotype appeared a few times. The chain couples TRBV5-1 to TRBJ2-3; 10 nucleotides match TRBD2. This CDR3 has 17 amino acids. The V gene end was trimmed by 3 bases and the J gene end by 4 bases; junction bases not matched to a gene: 11. Germline CDR1 is SGHRS and CDR2 is YFSETQ. CDR3 protein: CASSSRGGLAFADTQYF. As DNA, the CDR3 is TGCGCCAGCAGCTCCCGCGGGGGACTAGCGTTTGCAGATACGCAGTATTTT.

This clonotype was found many times. In nucleotides, the CDR3 is TGTGCCAGCAGGGGGGATACCACTGAAGCTTTCTTT. Translation: CASRGDTTEAFF. The rearrangement links TRBV12-3 or TRBV12-4 to TRBJ1-1; a weak D match, TRBD1 (5 bases). V shed 6 bases and J shed 4 bases, with 9 bases lying between them. CDR3 size: 12 residues.

This clonotype has at least ten counts. This sequence joins TRBV10-3 and TRBJ2-1; 11 positions agree with TRBD2. Unmatched junction bases numbered 8, after V lost 4 bases and J lost 9 bases. From germline, CDR1 is ENHRY and CDR2 SYGVKD. The CDR3 covers 15 residues. Here the CDR3 DNA reads TGTGCCATCAGTGCAGATAGCGGGAGGGTGGGTGAGCAGTTCTTC. Residues: CAISADSGRVGEQFF.

In this sample, this clonotype turned up many times. A read error may produce the germline difference seen at one junction end. V gene TRBV5-1 combines with J gene TRBJ1-1; D is uncertain. Per the germline V gene, CDR1 is SGHRS and CDR2 is YFSETQ. The CDR3 loop spans 13 amino acids. Here the CDR3 DNA reads TGTGCCAGCAGTCCTGGACTGAACACTGAAGCTTTCTTT. Protein sequence: CASSPGLNTEAFF.

This chain uses TRBV5-1 with TRBJ2-3; D is ambiguous. Trimming took off 4 bases at V and 9 bases at J, with 15 bases between the two ends. CDR1 is SGHRS and CDR2 is YFSETQ in the germline V gene. This CDR3 has 13 residues. The CDR3 sequence: CASSPLPQDTQYF. CDR3 sequence (DNA): TGCGCCAGCAGCCCCCTCCCGCAGGACACGCAGTATTTT.

A few counts support this clonotype. The genes are TRBV28 and TRBJ2-5; no reliable D call. The V end lost 3 bases, the J end lost 1 base, and 6 bases lay between the germline ends. Germline lookup yields CDR1 MDHEN and CDR2 SYDVKM. This CDR3 region has 13 residues. The CDR3 is CASSFEVQETQYF. DNA for the CDR3: TGTGCCAGCAGTTTTGAAGTCCAAGAGACCCAGTACTTC.

This clonotype was seen ten or more times. This rearrangement joins TRBV20-1 to TRBJ1-1, with D possibly matching TRBD1 (5 bases). Germline CDR1 DFQATT, CDR2 SNEGSKA (reference sequence). The CDR3 is made up of 13 amino acids. Trimming pared 1 base from V and 6 bases from J, leaving 12 bases between. The CDR3 bases are TGCAGTGCTAGAGGCTCCAGGGTCGCTGAAGCTTTCTTT. It is translated as CSARGSRVAEAFF.

V is TRBV20-1 and J is TRBJ2-2; 10 nucleotides align to TRBD1. Unmatched junction bases numbered 13, after V lost 6 bases and J lost 6 bases. The CDR3 is 16 amino acids. In germline, CDR1 is DFQATT, CDR2 SNEGSKA (reference sequence). The CDR3 DNA is TGCAGTGCCCAATCAGTGGGACAGGGGATATCCGGGGAGCTGTTTTTT. Amino acid sequence: CSAQSVGQGISGELFF.

This clonotype came up a few times. V is TRBV3-1 and J is TRBJ1-1; D possibly corresponds to TRBD1 (6 bases). Germline loops: CDR1 LGHDT, CDR2 YNNKEL (reference sequence). Between the trimmed V and J ends, which lost 2 bases and 4 bases, there was a span of 8 bases. The CDR3 runs to 13 residues. CDR3 coding DNA: TGTGCCAGCAGCCAAAGGGGGGGCACTGAAGCTTTCTTT. Amino acid sequence: CASSQRGGTEAFF. Drawing the rest from reference TRBV3-1 and TRBJ1-1, the complete variable domain is DTAVSQTPKYLVTQMGNDKSIKCEQNLGHDTMYWYKQDSKKFLKIMFSYNNKELIINETVPNRFSPKSPDKAHLNLHINSLELGDSAVYFCASSQRGGTEAFFGQGTRLTVV.

This clonotype showed up many times. This chain joins TRBV20-1 and TRBJ2-7, with a tentative D call TRBD1 (6 bases). The length of the CDR3 is 13 residues. Germline V lookup: CDR1 DFQATT, CDR2 SNEGSKA (reference sequence). Between the trimmed V and J ends, which lost 4 bases and 0 bases, there was a span of 10 bases. CDR3: CSAIDRRSYEQYF. DNA for the CDR3: TGCAGTGCTATAGACAGGCGCTCCTACGAGCAGTACTTC.